Each of the 17 T cell receptor beta chains below was sequenced from the same sample in a study of early T cells in non-severe SARS-CoV-2 infection. TCRdb used MiXCR to reprocess the 5' RACE reads, holding one entry per CDR3 protein. The table lists 60,000 to 75,000 distinct CDR3 sequences, 9.5% to 12% of them singletons. The sequenced sample was whole blood, obtained at baseline. The receptors originated from an adult who was a healthcare worker with PCR-confirmed SARS-CoV-2 infection or an uninfected control (not recorded which).

CDR3 bases: TGCAGTGCTATTCCATCGGGACTAGCGAGCCAAGAGACCCAGTACTTC. It yields the protein CSAIPSGLASQETQYF. The chain uses TRBV20-1 and TRBJ2-5; 10 positions match TRBD2. This CDR3 comprises 16 residues. J gave up 1 base and V 4 bases, and 9 bases lay outside the gene matches. Per the germline V gene, CDR1 is DFQATT and CDR2 is SNEGSKA (reference sequence).

This chain's CDR3 is CATSDFRAQYF. DNA of the CDR3: TGTGCCACCAGTGATTTCCGGGCGCAGTATTTT. The chain links TRBV24-1 to TRBJ2-3; D remains unclear. This CDR3 comprises 11 residues. Trimming cost V 1 base and J 10 bases, with 5 bases left between them. CDR1 KGHDR and CDR2 SFDVKD come from the germline V gene.

This clonotype was observed at least ten times. CDR3: CASSLKETQYF. The DNA of the CDR3 is TGTGCCAGCAGCCTGAAAGAGACCCAGTACTTC. J is TRBJ2-5 and V is TRBV12-3 or TRBV12-4; D not resolved. With 6 bases removed from V and 3 bases from J, the gap between germline ends came to 5 bases. The CDR3 extends over 11 amino acids.

This clonotype has a handful of counts. The V call is TRBV5-4, the J call TRBJ2-5; the match to TRBD2 covers 7 bases. With V trimmed by 3 bases and J by 2 bases, 7 bases remained unmatched. CDR3 length: 15 residues. The germline V gene encodes CDR1 SGHNT and CDR2 YYREEE (reference sequence). In DNA form, the CDR3 reads TGTGCCAGCAGCTCTACTAGCGCCGGACAAGAGACCCAGTACTTC. This codes for CASSSTSAGQETQYF.

This clonotype was counted many times. V and J are TRBV20-1 and TRBJ2-7; 7 bases line up with TRBD2. Germline V gene data show CDR1 as DFQATT and CDR2 as SNEGSKA (reference sequence). The CDR3 is made up of 16 amino acids. Losses at the gene ends were 3 bases for V and 0 bases for J; bases not matched to a gene: 11. The CDR3 loop reads CSASDTGLQSSYEQYF. The CDR3 nucleotides are TGCAGTGCTAGCGATACGGGACTACAGAGCTCCTACGAGCAGTACTTC.

This clonotype was observed a handful of times. The chain is built from TRBV12-3 or TRBV12-4 and TRBJ2-7; TRBD1 aligns across 11 bases. The CDR3 contains 14 residues. Unmatched junction bases numbered 2, after V lost 4 bases and J lost 3 bases. This CDR3 reads CASSSGTGGYEQYF. The CDR3 bases are TGTGCCAGCAGTTCCGGGACAGGGGGCTACGAGCAGTACTTC.

This clonotype appeared once. The V call is TRBV11-2, the J call TRBJ2-4; the match to TRBD1 covers 8 bases. From germline, CDR1 is SGHAT and CDR2 FQNNGV. V lost 3 bases and J lost 0; bases outside the gene matches: 10. CDR3 size: 18 residues. DNA of the CDR3: TGTGCCAGCAGCTTTCGAACCCGACAGGGGCTAGCCAAAAACATTCAGTACTTC. As protein: CASSFRTRQGLAKNIQYF.

The genes are TRBV12-3 or TRBV12-4 and TRBJ1-1, with 7 bases that match TRBD1. CDR3 size: 14 residues. Unmatched junction bases numbered 8, after V lost 5 bases and J lost 5 bases. This chain's CDR3 is CASSPGSGGTEAFF. The DNA for the CDR3 is TGTGCCAGCAGTCCTGGGTCAGGGGGGACTGAAGCTTTCTTT.

This clonotype was counted a few times. The rearrangement joins TRBV21-1 to TRBJ2-2; the D call in the table, TRBD2, was not verified against the DNA. TRBV21-1 is marked as a pseudogene. This CDR3 has 18 amino acids. CDR3 in amino acids: CASSIPIRDSSNTGELFF. In DNA, the CDR3 is TGTGCCAGCAGCATCCCCATCCGGGACTCCTCAAACACCGGGGAGCTGTTTTTT.

This clonotype was seen at least ten times. This sequence joins TRBV20-1 and TRBJ2-1; 8 bases match TRBD1. Germline V gene lookup returns CDR1 DFQATT and CDR2 SNEGSKA (reference sequence). The ends lost 6 bases at V and 5 bases at J; junction bases unmatched: 15. The CDR3 is made up of 16 amino acids. The CDR3 sequence is CSAPSSGTGDNNEQFF. The CDR3 DNA follows: TGCAGTGCCCCCTCTTCGGGGACAGGAGATAACAATGAGCAGTTCTTC.

The chain is built from TRBV7-2 and TRBJ2-5; weak D call: TRBD2 (5 bases). CDR3 length: 15 amino acids. With 1 base removed from V and 3 bases from J, the gap between germline ends came to 12 bases. Per germline, CDR1 SGHTA and CDR2 FQGNSA. CDR3 coding DNA: TGTGCCAGCAGCTTAGTAGGACGGGAAAAAGAGACCCAGTACTTC. This sequence encodes CASSLVGREKETQYF.

This clonotype was detected a few times. J is TRBJ1-1 and V is TRBV11-2; D is undetermined. V lost 5 bases and J lost 1, with 11 bases in between. CDR3 length: 14 amino acids. Germline CDR1 reads SGHAT; CDR2 reads FQNNGV. CDR3 nucleotide sequence: TGTGCCAGCAGCGGCTTAAAGAAGAACACTGAAGCTTTCTTT. Its translation is CASSGLKKNTEAFF.

The chain recombines TRBV5-1 with TRBJ1-1, with D unclear. The V gene's germline CDR1 is SGHRS and CDR2 YFSETQ. CDR3 length equals 15 residues. Trimming pared 4 bases from V and 4 bases from J, leaving 17 bases between. CDR3 DNA sequence: TGCGCCAGCAGCCTGACGGCTACTTTAGGCACTGAAGCTTTCTTT. Protein product: CASSLTATLGTEAFF.

The table lists this clonotype with a few counts. The V and J genes are TRBV12-3 or TRBV12-4 and TRBJ1-2, with 9 bases matching TRBD1. V lost 3 bases to trimming and J lost 6 bases; unmatched junction nucleotides: 11. The CDR3 has 16 amino acids. This CDR3 is CASSLRRTGVKNGYTF. The CDR3 bases are TGTGCCAGCAGTTTGCGGAGGACAGGGGTAAAGAATGGCTACACCTTC.

The rearrangement joins TRBV6-6 to TRBJ2-5, with D perhaps matching TRBD2 (6 bases). Per the germline V gene, CDR1 is MNHNY and CDR2 is SVGAGI (reference sequence). The CDR3 length is 16 residues. The ends were cut back, 5 bases at V and 5 bases at J, with 21 bases in the middle. Here the CDR3 DNA reads TGTGCCAGCAGTCGAACCGGGACTGGACAAGCCGAGACCCAGTACTTC. This encodes CASSRTGTGQAETQYF.

Only a few counts were recorded for this clonotype. The V and J genes are TRBV18 and TRBJ2-3; weak D call: TRBD2 (5 bases). The germline gives CDR1 KGHSH, CDR2 LQKENI. The CDR3 runs to 14 residues. Trimming removed 6 bases from V and 6 bases from J, with 16 bases in between. The CDR3 DNA is TGTGCCAGCTCCCCAATAGAACGCGGGGATACGCAGTATTTT. It yields the protein CASSPIERGDTQYF.

At least ten counts were recorded for this clonotype. The V gene is TRBV18, the J gene TRBJ1-2; 8 nucleotides line up with TRBD1. Germline V gene sequence: CDR1 KGHSH, CDR2 LQKENI. V lost 3 bases, J lost 6 bases, and 12 bases stayed unmatched. This CDR3 is 16 amino acids long. DNA of the CDR3: TGTGCCAGCTCACCTGGTGCAGGGGGCCTGCCTGATGGCTACACCTTC. Its translation: CASSPGAGGLPDGYTF.